The next 24 T cell receptor beta chains were all read from a single sample in a study of monozygotic twins with inflammatory bowel disease. Following a re-call of the 5' RACE reads, TCRdb has one entry per CDR3 protein and lacks DNA. The sample spans about 440,000 distinct CDR3 sequences; the ten largest clones claim roughly 2.3%. Sequencing was done on a sample of blood. Receptors were obtained from a human donor with ulcerative colitis or Crohn's disease, or a healthy co-twin of an affected twin (not recorded which).

The chain is built from TRBV20-1 and TRBJ1-1; TCRdb selects TRBD1, and the lack of DNA leaves this call unchecked. The CDR3 consists of 13 residues. CDR1 DFQATT and CDR2 SNEGSKA come from the germline V gene (reference sequence). The chain's CDR3 is CSAEGGSGPEAFF.

The chain couples TRBV3-1 to TRBJ1-1; as DNA is missing, the TRBD1 call by TCRdb cannot be tested. The germline V gene encodes CDR1 LGHDT and CDR2 YNNKEL (reference sequence). The CDR3 loop spans 14 amino acids. CDR3 sequence: CASSQGTGHTEAFF.

The V gene is TRBV5-6, the J gene TRBJ2-7. This CDR3 spans 14 amino acids. From germline, CDR1 is SGHDT and CDR2 YYEEEE. CDR3: CASSLDRTTYEQYF.

The rearrangement uses TRBV9 and TRBJ1-5. CDR3 length: 15 amino acids. CDR1 and CDR2 from the germline V gene are SGDLS and YYNGEE. The CDR3 loop is CASSPGASGGQPQHF.

V gene TRBV20-1 combines with J gene TRBJ2-1; TCRdb proposes TRBD2, but this gene call is untestable without DNA. The CDR3 is 15 amino acids. Germline CDR1 is DFQATT and CDR2 is SNEGSKA (reference sequence). The CDR3 reads CSASRELAGEGEQFF.

The genes are TRBV5-1 and TRBJ2-1; TCRdb indicates TRBD1, and absent DNA this call remains unverified. The CDR3 is 14 residues long. Germline V lookup: CDR1 SGHRS, CDR2 YFSETQ. CDR3: CASSSRPGDGEQFF.

The chain carries TRBV7-3 and TRBJ2-1. Germline lookup yields CDR1 SGHTA and CDR2 FQGTGA. The CDR3 is 13 residues long. The CDR3 region is CASSLTGHNEQFF.

The chain combines TRBV5-1 with TRBJ2-6; TCRdb designates TRBD1, a call that cannot be tested without DNA. CDR3 size: 16 residues. Germline values: CDR1 SGHRS, CDR2 YFSETQ. CDR3 in amino acids: CASTLTGAAGANVLTF.

The chain couples TRBV10-3 to TRBJ2-5; TCRdb proposes TRBD2, but this gene call is untestable without DNA. Germline V gene data show CDR1 as ENHRY and CDR2 as SYGVKD. CDR3 length equals 14 residues. This chain's CDR3 is CAIGISGNQETQYF.

The chain is built from TRBV7-6 and TRBJ2-7; TCRdb's D call, TRBD1, is unchecked because there is no DNA. CDR3 length: 12 residues. CDR1 is SGHVS, CDR2 FNYEAQ, per germline. This chain's CDR3 is CASSSTAYEQYF.

The chain has TRBV7-9 and TRBJ2-3; TCRdb's D call, TRBD1, is unchecked because there is no DNA. Per the germline V gene, CDR1 is SEHNR and CDR2 is FQNEAQ (reference sequence). This CDR3 region has 14 residues. This chain's CDR3 is CASSFGTSTDTQYF. The entire variable domain, with the rest obtained from reference TRBV7-9 and TRBJ2-3, is as follows: DTGVSQNPRHKITKRGQNVTFRCDPISEHNRLYWYRQTLGQGPEFLTYFQNEAQLEKSRLLSDRFSAERPKGSFSTLEIQRTEQGDSAMYLCASSFGTSTDTQYFGPGTRLTVL.

V is TRBV21-1 and J is TRBJ2-1; as DNA is missing, the TRBD2 call by TCRdb cannot be tested. TRBV21-1 is recorded as a pseudogene. This CDR3 contains 16 residues. The CDR3 is CASSKGLAGAYNEQFF.

The gene calls are TRBV15 and TRBJ2-2; TCRdb returns TRBD2, unconfirmable since there is no DNA. The CDR3 extends over 16 amino acids. Germline CDR1 LNHNV, CDR2 YYDKDF (reference sequence). The CDR3 loop reads CATSGGLAGITGELFF.

V gene TRBV5-1 combines with J gene TRBJ2-1; the TCRdb call, TRBD2, lacks DNA for checking. CDR3 length: 15 residues. The germline CDR1 and CDR2 sequences are SGHRS and YFSETQ. The CDR3 spells CATRKGAGEYNEQFF.

This chain's CDR3 is CASSLAQGVVTGELFF. The rearrangement links TRBV5-1 to TRBJ2-2; as DNA is missing, the TRBD1 call by TCRdb cannot be tested. The CDR3 contains 16 residues. The germline V gene has CDR1 SGHRS and CDR2 YFSETQ.

The chain recombines TRBV29-1 with TRBJ2-1; TCRdb reports TRBD2, a call that lacks DNA to check it against. Germline CDR1 reads SQVTM; CDR2 reads ANQGSEA. The CDR3 consists of 13 residues. The CDR3 spells CSVGAGGSNEQFF.

The V and J genes are TRBV4-2 and TRBJ2-1; the TCRdb call, TRBD2, lacks DNA for checking. In germline, CDR1 is LGHNA, CDR2 YNFKEQ. The CDR3 contains 20 residues. The CDR3 loop is CASSQPSGSSGRSTYNEQFF.

The chain joins TRBV30 to TRBJ2-6. This CDR3 is built from 14 residues. Germline values: CDR1 GTSNPN, CDR2 SVGIG (reference sequence). CDR3 region: CAWSPTTTANVLTF.

The chain recombines TRBV20-1 with TRBJ2-1. Germline CDR1 DFQATT, CDR2 SNEGSKA (reference sequence). The CDR3 sequence is 11 residues long. CDR3 loop: CSARRLNEQFF.

CDR3 amino acids: CASSVASSGGPYEQYF. The gene calls are TRBV9 and TRBJ2-7; TCRdb outputs TRBD2, but without DNA this stays unchecked. Germline CDR1 is SGDLS and CDR2 is YYNGEE. CDR3 length: 16 amino acids. The full variable domain, in which reference TRBV9 and TRBJ2-7 provide the parts outside the CDR3, is DSGVTQTPKHLITATGQRVTLRCSPRSGDLSVYWYQQSLDQGLQFLIQYYNGEERAKGNILERFSAQQFPDLHSELNLSSLELGDSALYFCASSVASSGGPYEQYFGPGTRLTVT.

The chain employs TRBV12-5 and TRBJ2-7. There are 13 residues in the CDR3. The germline V gene has CDR1 LGHNT and CDR2 FRNRAP. CDR3 residues: CASGQGPTYEQYF.

The chain joins TRBV11-2 to TRBJ2-3; there is no DNA to check the TCRdb D call of TRBD2. The germline gives CDR1 SGHAT, CDR2 FQNNGV. This CDR3 region has 14 residues. The chain's CDR3 is CASSWASYTDTQYF.

The CDR3 protein is CASSLGGQGLETQYF. V and J are TRBV5-1 and TRBJ2-5; TCRdb returns TRBD1, unconfirmable since there is no DNA. This CDR3 has 15 residues. Looked up from germline, CDR1 is SGHRS and CDR2 is YFSETQ.

The V and J genes are TRBV6-1 and TRBJ1-2; the D call from TCRdb, TRBD1, cannot be confirmed without DNA. The V gene's germline CDR1 is MNHNS and CDR2 SASEGT. CDR3 size: 15 residues. CDR3 in amino acids: CASKTGRNDGYGYTF.